Described below is a single T cell receptor beta chain sequence and its context. The data belong to a study of blood T cell repertoires in COVID-19. Whole-study context: Donors in the United States, Italy and Spain gave samples during acute or convalescent COVID-19. PBMCs, B-cell-depleted T cells, or T cells provided the cDNA or gDNA that made up the material.

The V and J ends lost 8 bases and 1 base respectively, with 8 bases between them. The germline gives CDR1 MDHEN, CDR2 SYDVKM. The CDR3 runs to 12 residues. The protocol was immunoSEQ multiplex PCR, while the TCRdb copy is restricted to in-frame clones and leaves out a portion. The sample has about 190,000 clones; 70% to 85% are singletons. Enrolled through a virtual design, the participants were between 18 and 89 years of age and came from under 30 US areas. Categorization into cohorts depended on clinical history that participants reported. Sequenced: PBMCs or T cells enriched from blood (not recorded which). This chain connects TRBV28 to TRBJ2-5; possible D gene TRBD2, 5 bases. The TCR sequence derives from a woman aged 55-69 years with acute COVID-19. CDR3 sequence (DNA): TGTGCCAGCGGGAGCGGCCAAGAGACCCAGTACTTC. This sequence encodes CASGSGQETQYF.